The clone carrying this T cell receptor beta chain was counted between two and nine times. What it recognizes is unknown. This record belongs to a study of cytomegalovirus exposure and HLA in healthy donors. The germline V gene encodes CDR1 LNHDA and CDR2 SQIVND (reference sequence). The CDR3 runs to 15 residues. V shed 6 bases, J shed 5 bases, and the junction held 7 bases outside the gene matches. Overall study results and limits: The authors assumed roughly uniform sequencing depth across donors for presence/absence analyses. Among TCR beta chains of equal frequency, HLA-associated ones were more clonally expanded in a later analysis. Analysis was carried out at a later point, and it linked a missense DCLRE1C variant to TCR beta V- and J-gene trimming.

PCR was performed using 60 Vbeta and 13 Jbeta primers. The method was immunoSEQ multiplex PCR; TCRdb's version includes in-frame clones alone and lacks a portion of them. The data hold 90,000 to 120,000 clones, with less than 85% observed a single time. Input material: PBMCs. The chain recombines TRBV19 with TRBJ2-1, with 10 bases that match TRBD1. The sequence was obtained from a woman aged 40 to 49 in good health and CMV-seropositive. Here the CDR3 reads CASRGQGKFDNEQFF. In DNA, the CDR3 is TGTGCCAGTAGGGGACAGGGGAAGTTTGACAATGAGCAGTTCTTC.